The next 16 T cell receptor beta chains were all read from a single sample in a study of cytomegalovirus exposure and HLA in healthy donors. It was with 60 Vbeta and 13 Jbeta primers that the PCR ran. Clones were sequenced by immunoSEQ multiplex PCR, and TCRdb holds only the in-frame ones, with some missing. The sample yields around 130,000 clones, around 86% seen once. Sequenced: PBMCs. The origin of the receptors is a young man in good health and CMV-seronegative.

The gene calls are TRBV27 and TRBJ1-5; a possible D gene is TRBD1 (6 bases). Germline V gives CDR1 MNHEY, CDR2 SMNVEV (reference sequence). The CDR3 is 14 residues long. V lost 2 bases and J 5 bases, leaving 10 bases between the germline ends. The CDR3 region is CASSLKGDDQPQHF. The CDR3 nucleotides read TGTGCCAGCAGTTTAAAGGGGGATGATCAGCCCCAGCATTTT.

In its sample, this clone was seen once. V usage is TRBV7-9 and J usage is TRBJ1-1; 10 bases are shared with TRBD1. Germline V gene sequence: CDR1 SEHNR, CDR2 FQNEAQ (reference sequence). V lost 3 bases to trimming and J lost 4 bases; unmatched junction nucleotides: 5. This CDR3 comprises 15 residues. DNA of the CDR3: TGTGCCAGCAGCTTGACAGGGGGCGCGGGCACTGAAGCTTTCTTT. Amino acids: CASSLTGGAGTEAFF.

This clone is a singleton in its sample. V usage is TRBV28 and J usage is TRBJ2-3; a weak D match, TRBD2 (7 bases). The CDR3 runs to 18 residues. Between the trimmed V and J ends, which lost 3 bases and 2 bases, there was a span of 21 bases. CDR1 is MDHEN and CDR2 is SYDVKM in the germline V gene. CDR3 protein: CASSFNFPDGGLTDTQYF. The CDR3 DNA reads TGTGCCAGCAGTTTCAATTTCCCGGACGGGGGGCTCACAGATACGCAGTATTTT.

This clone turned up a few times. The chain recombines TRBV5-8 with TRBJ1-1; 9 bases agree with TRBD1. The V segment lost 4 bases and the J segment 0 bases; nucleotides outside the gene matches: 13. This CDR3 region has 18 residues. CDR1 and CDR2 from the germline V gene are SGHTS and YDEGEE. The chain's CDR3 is CASSPWWGDRAVNTEAFF. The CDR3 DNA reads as TGTGCCAGCAGCCCATGGTGGGGGGACAGGGCCGTGAACACTGAAGCTTTCTTT.

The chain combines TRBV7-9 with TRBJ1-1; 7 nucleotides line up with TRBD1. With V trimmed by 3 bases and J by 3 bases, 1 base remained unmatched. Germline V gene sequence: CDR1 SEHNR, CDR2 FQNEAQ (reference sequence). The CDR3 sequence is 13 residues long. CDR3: CASSFGTDTEAFF. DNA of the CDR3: TGTGCCAGCAGCTTCGGGACAGACACTGAAGCTTTCTTT.

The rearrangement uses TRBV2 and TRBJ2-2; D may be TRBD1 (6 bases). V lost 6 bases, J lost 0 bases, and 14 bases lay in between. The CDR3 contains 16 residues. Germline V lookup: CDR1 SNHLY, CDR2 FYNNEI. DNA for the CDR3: TGTGCCAGCAGCTTCACAGGGAGATCGAACACCGGGGAGCTGTTTTTT. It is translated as CASSFTGRSNTGELFF.

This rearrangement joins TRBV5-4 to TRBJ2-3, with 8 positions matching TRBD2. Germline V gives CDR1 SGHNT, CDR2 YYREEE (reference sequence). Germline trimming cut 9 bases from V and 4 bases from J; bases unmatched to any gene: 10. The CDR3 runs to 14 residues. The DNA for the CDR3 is TGTGCCACCCGGGAGGGGGTGAGCGCAGATACGCAGTATTTT. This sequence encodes CATREGVSADTQYF.

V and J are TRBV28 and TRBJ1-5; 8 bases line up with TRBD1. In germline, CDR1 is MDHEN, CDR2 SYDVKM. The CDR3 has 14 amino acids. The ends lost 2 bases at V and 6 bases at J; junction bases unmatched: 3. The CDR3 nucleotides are TGTGCCAGCAGTTTACTACAGGGGGGTCAGCCCCAGCATTTT. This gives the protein CASSLLQGGQPQHF.

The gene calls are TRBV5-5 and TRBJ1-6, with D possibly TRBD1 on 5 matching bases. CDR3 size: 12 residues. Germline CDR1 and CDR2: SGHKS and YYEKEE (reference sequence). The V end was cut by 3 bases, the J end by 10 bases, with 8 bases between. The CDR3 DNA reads TGTGCCAGCAGCTCAGGGCCCTCACCCCTCCACTTT. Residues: CASSSGPSPLHF.

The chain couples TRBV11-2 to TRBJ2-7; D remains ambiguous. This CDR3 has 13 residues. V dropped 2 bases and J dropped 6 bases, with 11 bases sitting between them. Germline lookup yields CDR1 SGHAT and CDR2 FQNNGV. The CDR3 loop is CASSLRVNGEQYF. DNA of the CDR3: TGTGCCAGCAGCTTAAGAGTAAACGGCGAGCAGTACTTC. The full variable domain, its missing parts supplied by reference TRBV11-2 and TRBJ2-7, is EAGVAQSPRYKIIEKRQSVAFWCNPISGHATLYWYQQILGQGPKLLIQFQNNGVVDDSQLPKDRFSAERLKGVDSTLKIQPAKLEDSAVYLCASSLRVNGEQYFGPGTRLTVT.

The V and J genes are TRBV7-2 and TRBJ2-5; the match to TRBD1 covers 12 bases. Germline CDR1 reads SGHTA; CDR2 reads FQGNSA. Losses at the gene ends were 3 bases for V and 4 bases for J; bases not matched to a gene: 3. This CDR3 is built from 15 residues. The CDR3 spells CASSFRDRGPETQYF. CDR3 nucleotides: TGTGCCAGCAGCTTCCGGGACAGGGGGCCAGAGACCCAGTACTTC.

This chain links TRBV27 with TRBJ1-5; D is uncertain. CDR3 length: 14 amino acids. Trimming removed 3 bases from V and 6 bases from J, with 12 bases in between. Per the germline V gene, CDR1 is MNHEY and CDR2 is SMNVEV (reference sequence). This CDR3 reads CASSFLAGSQPQHF. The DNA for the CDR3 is TGTGCCAGCAGTTTTTTAGCGGGTAGTCAGCCCCAGCATTTT.

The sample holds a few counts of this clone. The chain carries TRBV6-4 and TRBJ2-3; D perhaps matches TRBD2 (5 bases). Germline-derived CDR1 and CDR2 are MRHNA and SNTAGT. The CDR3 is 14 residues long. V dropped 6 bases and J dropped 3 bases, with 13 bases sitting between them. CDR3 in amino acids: CASSDGERTDTQYF. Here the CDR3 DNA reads TGTGCCAGCAGCGATGGGGAGAGAACAGATACGCAGTATTTT.

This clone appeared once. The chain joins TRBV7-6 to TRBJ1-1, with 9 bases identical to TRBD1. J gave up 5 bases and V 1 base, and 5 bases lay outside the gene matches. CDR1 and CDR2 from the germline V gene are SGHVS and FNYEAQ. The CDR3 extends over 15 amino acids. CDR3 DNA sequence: TGTGCCAGCAGCTTAGATCCTGGACAGGGGACTGAAGCTTTCTTT. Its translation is CASSLDPGQGTEAFF.

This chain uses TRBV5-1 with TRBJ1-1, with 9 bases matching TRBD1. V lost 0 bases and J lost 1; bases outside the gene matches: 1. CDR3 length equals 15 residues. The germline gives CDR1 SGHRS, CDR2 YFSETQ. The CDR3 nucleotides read TGCGCCAGCAGCTTGGGGGACAGGGAGAACACTGAAGCTTTCTTT. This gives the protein CASSLGDRENTEAFF.

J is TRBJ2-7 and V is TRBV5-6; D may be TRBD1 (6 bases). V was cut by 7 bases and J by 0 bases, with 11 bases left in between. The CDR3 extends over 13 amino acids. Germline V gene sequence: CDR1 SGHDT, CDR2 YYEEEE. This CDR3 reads CASGDTTSYEQYF. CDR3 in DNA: TGTGCCAGCGGGGACACCACCTCCTACGAGCAGTACTTC.